The T cell receptor beta chain under discussion was sequenced for a study of CD8 T cells in Susac syndrome. RNA was extracted with the RNeasy kit, and a quantity of about 0.45 to 1 ug was reverse transcribed using random hexamers. MiXCR, applied by TCRdb to the immunoSEQ multiplex PCR reads, yields one record per CDR3 protein. The repertoire holds nearly 110,000 distinct CDR3 sequences, with 94% as singletons. This CDR3 is 15 amino acids long. The source material was CD8+ T cells from PBMCs. The chain employs TRBV21-1 and TRBJ2-5; no DNA check was done on the table's D call, TRBD2. TRBV21-1 is a documented pseudogene. The receptor was isolated from a human donor with Susac syndrome. Written as DNA, the CDR3 is TGTGCCAGCAGCCCTAGCGGGGGGACTCAAGAGACCCAGTACTTC. Amino acid sequence: CASSPSGGTQETQYF.